This T cell receptor (beta chain) was sequenced for a study of shared T cell receptors in the human thymus. CDR1 is MNHNY, CDR2 SVGAGI, per germline (reference sequence). The CDR3 is made up of 13 amino acids. Trimming removed 7 bases from V and 8 bases from J, with 17 bases in between. Some clones are missing from TCRdb's copy, which holds only in-frame ones; the method was immunoSEQ multiplex PCR. Seen here are about 660,000 clones, around 87% observed once, and the top ten hold about 0.01%. These data also formed part of another study, on human thymus T cells. As that study records: Thymus tissue was removed during corrective cardiac surgery.

The sequencing sample was made of thymocytes. This clonotype originated in a boy under two years old with a congenital heart defect. The chain combines TRBV6-6 with TRBJ1-2; a possible D gene is TRBD1 (5 bases). CDR3 DNA: TGTGCCAGCATAAAAAAGGGGTATCGGGGCTACACCTTC. Protein: CASIKKGYRGYTF.